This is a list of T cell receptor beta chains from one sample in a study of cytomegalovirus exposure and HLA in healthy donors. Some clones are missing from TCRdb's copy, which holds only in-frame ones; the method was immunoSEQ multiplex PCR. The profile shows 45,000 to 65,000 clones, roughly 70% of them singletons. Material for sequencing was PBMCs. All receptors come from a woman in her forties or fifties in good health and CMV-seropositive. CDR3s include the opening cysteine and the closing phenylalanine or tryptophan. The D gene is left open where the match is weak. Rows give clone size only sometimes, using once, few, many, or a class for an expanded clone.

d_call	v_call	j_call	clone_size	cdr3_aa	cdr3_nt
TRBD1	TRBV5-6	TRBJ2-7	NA	CASSQDRGALEQYF	TGTGCCAGCAGCCAAGACAGGGGCGCTCTCGAGCAGTACTTC
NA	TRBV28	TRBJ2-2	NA	CASSFVPQGYAGELFF	TGTGCCAGCAGTTTTGTCCCCCAGGGTTACGCCGGGGAGCTGTTTTTT
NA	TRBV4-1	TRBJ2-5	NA	CASGQYRGRGDQETQYF	TGCGCCAGCGGCCAATACCGAGGCAGGGGGGACCAAGAGACCCAGTACTTC
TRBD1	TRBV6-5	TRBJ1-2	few	CASSYSTGDPFYGYTF	TGTGCCAGCAGTTACTCGACAGGGGACCCCTTCTATGGCTACACCTTC
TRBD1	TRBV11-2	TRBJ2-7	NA	CASVRQGASTAYEQYF	TGTGCCAGCGTTCGACAGGGGGCGAGTACGGCCTACGAGCAGTACTTC
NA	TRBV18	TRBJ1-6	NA	CASSPPVGDNSPLHF	TGTGCCAGCTCACCTCCTGTAGGGGATAATTCACCCCTCCACTTT
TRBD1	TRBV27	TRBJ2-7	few	CASSWGQGYEQYF	TGTGCCAGCAGTTGGGGACAGGGCTACGAGCAGTACTTC
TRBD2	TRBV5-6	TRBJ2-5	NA	CASSLLMTAGAQYF	TGTGCCAGCAGCTTGCTGATGACAGCGGGGGCCCAGTACTTC
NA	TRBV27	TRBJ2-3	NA	CASRAVYPTDTQYF	TGTGCCAGCAGGGCGGTCTACCCCACAGATACGCAGTATTTT
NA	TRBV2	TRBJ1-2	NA	CASCRGLQVDGYTF	TGTGCCAGCTGCAGGGGACTACAGGTCGATGGCTACACCTTC
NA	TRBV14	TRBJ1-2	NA	CASSQGLLQGRKTF	TGTGCCAGCAGCCAAGGCTTGTTACAGGGCAGAAAAACCTTC
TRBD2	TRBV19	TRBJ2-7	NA	CASRPSGGFYEQYF	TGTGCCAGTAGGCCCAGCGGGGGCTTCTACGAGCAGTACTTC